This T cell receptor (beta chain) was identified in a study of cytomegalovirus exposure and HLA in healthy donors. Study-level information: An early data release held some 89 million unique TCRs from HLA-typed donors.

V was cut by 1 base and J by 2 bases, with 14 bases left in between. The CDR3 covers 16 residues. CDR1 and CDR2 from the germline V gene are LNHNV and YYDKDF (reference sequence). This PCR relied on a set of 60 Vbeta primers and 13 Jbeta primers. The repertoire was sequenced with immunoSEQ multiplex PCR; TCRdb's copy has only in-frame clones and lacks some. This sample has 120,000 to 150,000 clones; approximately 84% occur once, and the top ten carry more than 1.5%. This clone was counted once. This TCR derives from a woman aged 40 to 55 in good health and CMV-seronegative. V is TRBV15 and J is TRBJ2-5, with TRBD2 as a possible D gene (5 bases). The sequenced material came from PBMCs. The CDR3 nucleotides are TGTGCCACCAGCAGAGCCCGACTATTACTACAAGAGACCCAGTACTTC. It specifies CATSRARLLLQETQYF.